The sequence of this T cell receptor (beta chain) was determined in a study of blood T cell repertoires in COVID-19. The CDR3 runs 13 residues. Germline CDR1 and CDR2: SGHTS and YDEGEE. Between the trimmed V and J ends, which lost 0 bases and 3 bases, there was a span of 6 bases. Produced via immunoSEQ multiplex PCR; TCRdb's table is partial and in-frame only. Here the sample spans roughly 100,000 clones, approximately 86% being singletons. Material for sequencing was peripheral blood. This TCR was recovered from a man aged 50-59 years with COVID-19, enrolled during active disease. The V gene is TRBV5-8, the J gene TRBJ2-5, with D unclear. The chain's CDR3 is CASSLAAEETQYF. The CDR3 DNA reads TGTGCCAGCAGCTTGGCCGCGGAAGAGACCCAGTACTTC.